These 21 T cell receptor beta chains were sequenced from one sample in a study of cytomegalovirus exposure and HLA in healthy donors. Both 60 Vbeta primers and 13 Jbeta primers went into the PCR. The method was immunoSEQ multiplex PCR; TCRdb's version includes in-frame clones alone and lacks a portion of them. The table records 210,000 or so clones, roughly 83% of them present only once. Source material: PBMCs. The receptors originated from a girl between 10 and 17 years old in good health and CMV-seronegative.

V usage is TRBV6-1 and J usage is TRBJ1-5, with 7 bases identical to TRBD1. Unmatched junction bases numbered 13, after V lost 1 base and J lost 7 bases. CDR3 size: 17 residues. Germline CDR1 is MNHNS and CDR2 is SASEGT. CDR3 in DNA: TGTGCCAGCAGTGAAGGATACAGGGGCCCCCTTCACCAGCCCCAGCATTTT. This codes for CASSEGYRGPLHQPQHF.

This clone was counted a single time. V gene TRBV30 combines with J gene TRBJ2-3, with TRBD2 identical over 8 bases. The CDR3 length is 15 residues. J gave up 0 bases and V 4 bases, and 6 bases lay outside the gene matches. Germline V gene lookup returns CDR1 GTSNPN and CDR2 SVGIG (reference sequence). The CDR3 DNA follows: TGTGCCTGGATCCGAACGGGGGGGAGCACAGATACGCAGTATTTT. Translation: CAWIRTGGSTDTQYF.

The rearrangement links TRBV19 to TRBJ1-5; 7 nucleotides agree with TRBD1. V dropped 6 bases and J dropped 7; count of bases not matched to a gene: 6. Germline CDR1 LNHDA, CDR2 SQIVND (reference sequence). CDR3 size: 13 residues. CDR3 protein: CASRLGGGQPQHF. The CDR3, as DNA: TGTGCCAGTAGGCTAGGGGGCGGACAGCCCCAGCATTTT. The entire variable domain, with the rest obtained from reference TRBV19 and TRBJ1-5, is as follows: DGGITQSPKYLFRKEGQNVTLSCEQNLNHDAMYWYRQDPGQGLRLIYYSQIVNDFQKGDIAEGYSVSREKKESFPLTVTSAQKNPTAFYLCASRLGGGQPQHFGDGTRLSIL.

The chain combines TRBV2 with TRBJ1-4; D may be TRBD1 (6 bases). Germline CDR1 and CDR2: SNHLY and FYNNEI. The CDR3 spans 18 residues. CDR3 in DNA: TGTGCAGCTCTGGGGGCGAGGCCGAGGTCGAATAAGAATGAAAAACTGTTTTTT. Its protein product is CAALGARPRSNKNEKLFF.

V usage is TRBV14 and J usage is TRBJ1-1; D might be TRBD1 (6 bases). V lost 0 bases and J lost 0, with 11 bases in between. The CDR3 consists of 16 residues. Germline CDR1 SGHDN, CDR2 FVKESK. The CDR3 sequence: CASSQDLGAVNTEAFF. In DNA, the CDR3 is TGTGCCAGCAGCCAAGATCTGGGGGCAGTGAACACTGAAGCTTTCTTT.

The chain uses TRBV25-1 and TRBJ2-1; 7 nucleotides match TRBD1. The CDR3 contains 15 residues. Germline V CDR1 and CDR2: MGHDK, SYGVNS. V lost 8 bases and J lost 3; bases outside the gene matches: 10. Here the CDR3 reads CASRKEGAGYNEQFF. The CDR3 coding sequence is TGTGCCAGCCGTAAAGAGGGGGCCGGCTACAATGAGCAGTTCTTC.

The chain recombines TRBV9 with TRBJ2-1; 8 bases agree with TRBD2. V dropped 3 bases and J dropped 7; count of bases not matched to a gene: 15. Germline V gives CDR1 SGDLS, CDR2 YYNGEE. The CDR3 extends over 17 amino acids. The CDR3 reads CASSASSGGEFSNEQFF. DNA of the CDR3: TGTGCCAGCAGCGCCTCAAGCGGGGGTGAATTTTCTAATGAGCAGTTCTTC.

This chain connects TRBV19 to TRBJ2-2, with D possibly TRBD1 on 6 matching bases. Germline loops: CDR1 LNHDA, CDR2 SQIVND (reference sequence). There are 15 residues in the CDR3. V was clipped by 3 bases and J by 5 bases, with 13 bases between them. This chain's CDR3 is CASSMGPTGTGELFF. CDR3 DNA sequence: TGTGCCAGTAGTATGGGACCCACAGGGACCGGGGAGCTGTTTTTT.

The table lists this clone with a count of one. The CDR3 bases are TGTGCCAGTAGTTTCGCGGCGACCGATACGCAGTATTTT. It yields the protein CASSFAATDTQYF. The chain combines TRBV19 with TRBJ2-3, with unresolved D. The CDR3 runs 13 residues. CDR1 and CDR2 (germline): LNHDA, SQIVND (reference sequence). The V and J ends lost 5 bases and 6 bases respectively, with 12 bases between them.

The chain is built from TRBV5-6 and TRBJ2-5; TRBD1 aligns across 8 bases. The J call may be mistaken, given a closer DNA end match to TRBJ2-7. CDR3 length: 13 amino acids. In germline, CDR1 is SGHDT, CDR2 YYEEEE. CDR3 amino acids: CASSLGTGGEQYF. CDR3 sequence (DNA): TGTGCCAGCAGCTTGGGCACAGGGGGCGAGCAGTACTTC.

The chain has TRBV4-1 and TRBJ1-4; TRBD1 is a possible D gene (6 bases). The CDR3 loop spans 15 amino acids. CDR1 and CDR2 (germline): MGHRA, YSYEKL. V was clipped by 5 bases and J by 6 bases, with 16 bases between them. CDR3 residues: CASSYQTGMDEKLFF. The CDR3, as DNA: TGCGCCAGCAGCTACCAAACAGGGATGGATGAAAAACTGTTTTTT.

The chain carries TRBV7-3 and TRBJ2-7, with 7 bases fitting TRBD1. The CDR3 is 15 amino acids. CDR1 and CDR2 from the germline V gene are SGHTA and FQGTGA. The J segment lost 2 bases and the V segment lost 4 bases, leaving 8 bases of the junction unmatched. The chain's CDR3 is CASSSLGGTTYEQYF. As DNA, the CDR3 is TGTGCCAGCAGCTCCCTAGGGGGCACCACCTACGAGCAGTACTTC.

This chain connects TRBV9 to TRBJ2-5; no clear D. CDR1 and CDR2 (germline): SGDLS, YYNGEE. Trimming took off 0 bases at V and 1 base at J, with 4 bases between the two ends. This CDR3 has 13 residues. CDR3: CASSVASQETQYF. CDR3 DNA sequence: TGTGCCAGCAGCGTAGCCAGCCAAGAGACCCAGTACTTC.

The chain uses TRBV14 and TRBJ1-2, with D tentatively TRBD1 (5 bases). The CDR3 has 16 amino acids. V was trimmed by 1 base and J by 5 bases, leaving 17 bases between them. The germline V gene encodes CDR1 SGHDN and CDR2 FVKESK. The CDR3 loop reads CASSQGTAGLRYGYTF. As DNA, the CDR3 is TGTGCCAGCAGCCAAGGGACGGCAGGGTTGAGATATGGCTACACCTTC.

V and J are TRBV6-4 and TRBJ1-6, with 7 bases identical to TRBD1. After removal of 5 bases from V and 7 bases from J, the junction contained 2 bases not matched to a gene. Germline V gene sequence: CDR1 MRHNA, CDR2 SNTAGT. The CDR3 loop spans 13 amino acids. This CDR3 reads CASSRDSNSPLHF. CDR3 DNA: TGTGCCAGCAGTCGGGACAGCAATTCACCCCTCCACTTT.

The gene calls are TRBV20-1 and TRBJ1-1; tentatively, D is TRBD1 (6 bases). Germline V lookup: CDR1 DFQATT, CDR2 SNEGSKA (reference sequence). The CDR3 spans 10 residues. CDR3 nucleotides: TGCAAGGGACAAAACACTGAAGCTTTCTTT. Translated, it gives CKGQNTEAFF.

V is TRBV4-3 and J is TRBJ2-3; D may be TRBD1 (5 bases). The V gene's germline CDR1 is LGHNA and CDR2 YSLEER. Trimming removed 4 bases from V and 1 base from J, with 21 bases in between. This CDR3 has 18 residues. CDR3 sequence (DNA): TGCGCCAGCAGCCGAGCACTCGAAACAGGCACCCGCACAGATACGCAGTATTTT. As protein: CASSRALETGTRTDTQYF.

The genes are TRBV6-5 and TRBJ2-1; 9 nucleotides line up with TRBD1. V was clipped by 5 bases and J by 8 bases; unmatched bases: 7. Germline V CDR1 and CDR2: MNHEY, SVGAGI. This CDR3 region has 14 residues. Here the CDR3 DNA reads TGTGCCAGCAGTCCCGGGACAGGGAAGTATGAGCAGTTCTTC. It translates to CASSPGTGKYEQFF.

The gene calls are TRBV6-5 and TRBJ2-1; TRBD2 agrees at 8 bases. J lost 4 bases, V lost 6 bases, and 8 bases had no gene match. The CDR3 runs 15 residues. Germline loops: CDR1 MNHEY, CDR2 SVGAGI. CDR3 coding DNA: TGTGCCAGCAGCACCTCGGGGGGGGTATACAATGAGCAGTTCTTC. This sequence encodes CASSTSGGVYNEQFF.

The chain couples TRBV5-4 to TRBJ1-2, with D uncertain. The CDR3 loop spans 16 amino acids. V lost 4 bases and J 0 bases, leaving 16 bases between the germline ends. The germline V gene has CDR1 SGHNT and CDR2 YYREEE (reference sequence). CDR3 nucleotide sequence: TGTGCCAGCAGCCCGGTCGCGCGGCGAGCTAACTATGGCTACACCTTC. This translates into CASSPVARRANYGYTF.

This rearrangement joins TRBV4-3 to TRBJ2-1; 10 bases are shared with TRBD2. The CDR3 covers 19 residues. Germline loops: CDR1 LGHNA, CDR2 YSLEER. The junction had 14 bases not matched to a gene; V was cut back by 0 bases and J by 6 bases. In DNA, the CDR3 is TGCGCCAGCAGCCAAGATTCAAGCGGGGGGGCAGATGGGTTCAATGAGCAGTTCTTC. Protein product: CASSQDSSGGADGFNEQFF.